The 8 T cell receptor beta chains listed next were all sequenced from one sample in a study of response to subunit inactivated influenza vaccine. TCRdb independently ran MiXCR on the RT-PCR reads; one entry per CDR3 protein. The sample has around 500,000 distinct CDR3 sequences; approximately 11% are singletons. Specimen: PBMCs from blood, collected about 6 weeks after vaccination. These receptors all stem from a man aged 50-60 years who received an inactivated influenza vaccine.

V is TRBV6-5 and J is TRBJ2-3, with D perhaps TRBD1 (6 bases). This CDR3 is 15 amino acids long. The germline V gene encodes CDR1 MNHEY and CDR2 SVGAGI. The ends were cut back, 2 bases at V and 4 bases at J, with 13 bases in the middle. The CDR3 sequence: CASSYGYRVPDTQYF. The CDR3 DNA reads TGTGCCAGCAGTTACGGTTACAGGGTCCCAGATACGCAGTATTTT.

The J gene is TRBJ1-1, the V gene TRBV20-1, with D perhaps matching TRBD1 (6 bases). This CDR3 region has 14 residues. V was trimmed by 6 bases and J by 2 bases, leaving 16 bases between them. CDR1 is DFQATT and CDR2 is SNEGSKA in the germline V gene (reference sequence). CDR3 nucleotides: TGCAGTGCCCCGAGCAGACAGGAAAACACTGAAGCTTTCTTT. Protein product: CSAPSRQENTEAFF.

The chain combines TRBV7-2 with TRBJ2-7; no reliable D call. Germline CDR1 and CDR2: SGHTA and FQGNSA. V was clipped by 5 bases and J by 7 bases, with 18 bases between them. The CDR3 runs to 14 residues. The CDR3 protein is CASSPGPLTDEQYF. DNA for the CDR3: TGTGCCAGCAGCCCCGGACCCCTCACGGATGAGCAGTACTTC.

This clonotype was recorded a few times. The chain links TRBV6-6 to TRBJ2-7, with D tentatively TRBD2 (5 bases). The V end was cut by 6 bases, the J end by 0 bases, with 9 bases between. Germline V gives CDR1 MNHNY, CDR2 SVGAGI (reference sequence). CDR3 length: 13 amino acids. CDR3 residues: CASRPRDSYEQYF. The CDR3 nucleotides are TGTGCCAGCAGGCCCCGGGACTCCTACGAGCAGTACTTC.

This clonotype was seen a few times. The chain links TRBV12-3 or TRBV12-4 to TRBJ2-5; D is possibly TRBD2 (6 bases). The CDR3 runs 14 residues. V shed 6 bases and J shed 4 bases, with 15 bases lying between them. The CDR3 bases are TGTGCCAGCAGACGGCGGGACGGGGGAGAGACCCAGTACTTC. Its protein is CASRRRDGGETQYF.

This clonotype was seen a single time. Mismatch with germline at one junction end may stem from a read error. Here the CDR3 reads CARSSPASEEQYF. The CDR3 DNA is TGTGCCAGGAGTTCTCCGGCGTCGGAGGAGCAGTACTTC. The gene calls are TRBV6-6 and TRBJ2-7; D ambiguous. Looked up from germline, CDR1 is MNHNY and CDR2 is SVGAGI (reference sequence). CDR3 length equals 13 residues.

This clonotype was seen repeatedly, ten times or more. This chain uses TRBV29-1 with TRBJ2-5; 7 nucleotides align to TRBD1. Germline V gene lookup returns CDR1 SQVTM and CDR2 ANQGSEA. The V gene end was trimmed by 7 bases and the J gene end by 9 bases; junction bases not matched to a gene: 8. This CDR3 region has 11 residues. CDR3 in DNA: TGCAGCGGCCGACAGGGTTCCGCCCAGTACTTC. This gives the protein CSGRQGSAQYF.

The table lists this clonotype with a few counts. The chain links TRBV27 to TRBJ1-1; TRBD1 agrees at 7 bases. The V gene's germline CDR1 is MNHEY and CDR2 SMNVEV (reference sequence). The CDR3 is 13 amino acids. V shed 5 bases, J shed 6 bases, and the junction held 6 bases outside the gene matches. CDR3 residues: CASSIGTASEAFF. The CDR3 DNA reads TGTGCCAGCAGTATCGGGACAGCCTCTGAAGCTTTCTTT.